One and the same sample provided the 19 T cell receptor beta chains below, sequenced in a study of Ad26.COV2.S vaccination and SARS-CoV-2 variants (dated by TCRdb to the early 2020s). The method behind the library was the immunoSEQ multiplex PCR assay. TCRdb re-hosts the immuneACCESS table, in-frame sequences only. Its copies lack some clones; in the studies checked, an unresolved V gene accounts for under half of them, and the cause for the rest is not known. The sample data list approximately 360,000 clones, and 80% to 90% of these were observed just once. Jointly, the top ten make up nearly 7.5% of the sample. Read against the paper, the sample's treatment or condition label means: 15 to 20 received Ad26.COV2.S at low or high dose, single or two shots; a few received placebo; per-sample allocation not given. Repertoires of vaccine and placebo recipients were sequenced from samples taken on day 63 after the first injection.

Source: peripheral blood, taken in a trial of Ad26.COV2.S vaccine versus placebo. Receptor source: a person between 18 and 65 years old who received the Ad26.COV2.S COVID-19 vaccine or a placebo.

V and J are TRBV7-9 and TRBJ2-1; D perhaps matches TRBD1 (6 bases). CDR1 is SEHNR and CDR2 is FQNEAQ in the germline V gene (reference sequence). Trimming cost V 3 bases and J 1 base, with 13 bases left between them. CDR3 size: 16 residues. The CDR3 protein is CASSFSERGSYNEQFF. The CDR3 DNA follows: TGTGCCAGCAGCTTCTCTGAGAGGGGGTCCTACAATGAGCAGTTCTTC. Together with reference TRBV7-9 and TRBJ2-1, the CDR3 gives the full variable domain: DTGVSQNPRHKITKRGQNVTFRCDPISEHNRLYWYRQTLGQGPEFLTYFQNEAQLEKSRLLSDRFSAERPKGSFSTLEIQRTEQGDSAMYLCASSFSERGSYNEQFFGPGTRLTVL.

The chain combines TRBV9 with TRBJ2-7, with D perhaps given as TRBD1 or TRBD2 (5 bases each). V was trimmed by 0 bases and J by 6 bases, leaving 13 bases between them. The CDR3 loop spans 14 amino acids. The V gene's germline CDR1 is SGDLS and CDR2 YYNGEE. CDR3 sequence: CASSVGGTSLEQYF. The CDR3 bases are TGTGCCAGCAGCGTAGGGGGGACCAGCCTCGAGCAGTACTTC.

This chain connects TRBV5-1 to TRBJ2-1; D possibly uses TRBD1 or TRBD2 (6 bases each). The CDR3 consists of 14 residues. Germline V gene sequence: CDR1 SGHRS, CDR2 YFSETQ. V was trimmed by 0 bases and J by 8 bases, leaving 12 bases between them. In nucleotides, the CDR3 is TGCGCCAGCAGCTTGGCCTCAGGGGAGGATGAGCAGTTCTTC. It specifies CASSLASGEDEQFF.

The chain recombines TRBV5-4 with TRBJ2-7; 11 nucleotides match TRBD1. The V gene's germline CDR1 is SGHNT and CDR2 YYREEE (reference sequence). The CDR3 is 14 amino acids. The V segment lost 4 bases and the J segment 6 bases; nucleotides outside the gene matches: 6. As DNA, the CDR3 is TGTGCCAGCAGCAAAGGGACAGGGGGTCTCGAGCAGTACTTC. Its protein is CASSKGTGGLEQYF.

V is TRBV20-1 and J is TRBJ2-2; 8 bases are shared with TRBD2. Germline V gene lookup returns CDR1 DFQATT and CDR2 SNEGSKA (reference sequence). Trimming at V came to 3 bases and at J to 3 bases, leaving 6 bases not matched to a gene. The CDR3 sequence is 15 residues long. CDR3 in DNA: TGCAGTGCTAGTGACGAGCGGGGGTACACCGGGGAGCTGTTTTTT. It specifies CSASDERGYTGELFF.

The J gene is TRBJ2-1, the V gene TRBV13; no clear D. The CDR3 has 14 residues. Germline CDR1 PRHDT, CDR2 FYEKMQ (reference sequence). V lost 4 bases to trimming and J lost 0 bases, with 7 bases between them. In nucleotides, the CDR3 is TGTGCCAGCAGCTGGGTCAACTCCTACAATGAGCAGTTCTTC. Amino acids: CASSWVNSYNEQFF.

This chain links TRBV5-1 with TRBJ1-1; tentative D call: TRBD1 (6 bases). The CDR3 spans 14 residues. Trimming took off 0 bases at V and 6 bases at J, with 12 bases between the two ends. Germline V gene lookup returns CDR1 SGHRS and CDR2 YFSETQ. The CDR3 sequence is CASSLDGTKAEAFF. The CDR3 DNA sequence: TGCGCCAGCAGCTTGGATGGGACAAAGGCTGAAGCTTTCTTT. Together with reference TRBV5-1 and TRBJ1-1, the CDR3 gives the full variable domain: KAGVTQTPRYLIKTRGQQVTLSCSPISGHRSVSWYQQTPGQGLQFLFEYFSETQRNKGNFPGRFSGRQFSNSRSEMNVSTLELGDSALYLCASSLDGTKAEAFFGQGTRLTVV.

Note on this clone: This same CDR3 is encoded by further DNA sequences in the sample. The chain combines TRBV5-1 with TRBJ2-5; D not resolved. CDR1 is SGHRS and CDR2 is YFSETQ in the germline V gene. There are 13 residues in the CDR3. V lost 0 bases and J 1 base, leaving 4 bases between the germline ends. The CDR3 is CASSLGLQETQYF. DNA of the CDR3: TGCGCCAGCAGCTTGGGCCTCCAAGAGACCCAGTACTTC.

This chain uses TRBV2 with TRBJ1-2, with 9 nucleotides matching TRBD1. The V segment lost 4 bases and the J segment 6 bases; nucleotides outside the gene matches: 12. The CDR3 runs to 16 residues. The V gene's germline CDR1 is SNHLY and CDR2 FYNNEI. CDR3 sequence reads: CASSAETGGIIHGYTF. CDR3 coding DNA: TGTGCCAGCAGTGCCGAGACAGGGGGAATTATACATGGCTACACCTTC.

The V gene is TRBV24-1, the J gene TRBJ1-1; possible D gene TRBD1, 6 bases. V was cut by 2 bases and J by 6 bases, with 21 bases left in between. The CDR3 is 17 residues long. Germline CDR1 KGHDR, CDR2 SFDVKD. CDR3 sequence: CATSDSGATGVEPEAFF. As DNA, the CDR3 is TGTGCCACCAGTGATTCCGGGGCGACAGGCGTCGAGCCTGAAGCTTTCTTT.

J is TRBJ1-3 and V is TRBV18; D remains unclear. In germline, CDR1 is KGHSH, CDR2 LQKENI. CDR3 length equals 15 residues. V lost 4 bases and J lost 0, with 10 bases in between. The CDR3 spells CASSQGALSGNTIYF. In DNA, the CDR3 is TGTGCCAGCTCACAGGGAGCCCTCTCTGGAAACACCATATATTTT.

The rearrangement uses TRBV5-6 and TRBJ2-7, with 7 bases lining up with TRBD2. The CDR3 loop spans 14 amino acids. The V and J ends lost 0 bases and 5 bases, in that order; junction bases with no gene match: 5. Germline CDR1 and CDR2: SGHDT and YYEEEE. CDR3 residues: CASSLVTSSHEQYF. Here the CDR3 DNA reads TGTGCCAGCAGCTTGGTGACTAGCAGCCACGAGCAGTACTTC.

In this sample, this clone turned up once. This rearrangement joins TRBV12-3 or TRBV12-4 to TRBJ1-2; D uncertain. V gave up 5 bases and J gave up 6 bases, with 10 bases separating them. The CDR3 is made up of 12 amino acids. In nucleotides, the CDR3 is TGTGCCAGCAGTACCGGGTACGATGGCTACACCTTC. As protein: CASSTGYDGYTF.

The V call is TRBV6-5, the J call TRBJ1-1; D is unclear. Per germline, CDR1 MNHEY and CDR2 SVGAGI. Trimming took 7 bases from V and 2 from J, leaving 11 bases between them. This CDR3 has 13 amino acids. The CDR3: CASKAALNTEAFF. CDR3 bases: TGTGCCAGCAAGGCCGCACTCAACACTGAAGCTTTCTTT.

The J gene is TRBJ1-1, the V gene TRBV4-1, with TRBD1 matching 7 bases. The J segment lost 5 bases and the V segment lost 4 bases, leaving 4 bases of the junction unmatched. The length of the CDR3 is 13 residues. Germline CDR1 is MGHRA and CDR2 is YSYEKL. CDR3 in DNA: TGCGCCAGCAGCCCAGGGGGTGGGACTGAAGCTTTCTTT. This gives the protein CASSPGGGTEAFF.

In this sample, this clone turned up a few times. The CDR3 reads CASSFSSNTEAFF. The DNA of the CDR3 is TGTGCCAGCAGTTTTTCCTCGAACACTGAAGCTTTCTTT. The chain joins TRBV6-5 to TRBJ1-1; D is ambiguous. The CDR3 consists of 13 residues. Trimming shortened V by 4 bases and J by 1 base, and 7 bases separated the two germline ends. Germline values: CDR1 MNHEY, CDR2 SVGAGI.

V gene TRBV6-1 combines with J gene TRBJ1-2, with a weak D call TRBD1 (5 bases). Germline V gives CDR1 MNHNS, CDR2 SASEGT. This CDR3 is 17 amino acids long. V lost 1 base, J lost 4 bases, and 19 bases lay in between. The CDR3 nucleotides are TGTGCCAGCAGTGAAGAGGGTACAGGACTTCTCCTCTATGGCTACACCTTC. Translation gives CASSEEGTGLLLYGYTF.

The V call is TRBV13, the J call TRBJ2-7; D is possibly TRBD2 (6 bases). The CDR3 is 17 amino acids. Looked up from germline, CDR1 is PRHDT and CDR2 is FYEKMQ (reference sequence). V lost 5 bases, J lost 6 bases, and 26 bases lay in between. The CDR3 loop reads CASSLWGLRGTGVEQYF. CDR3 DNA: TGTGCCAGCAGCCTGTGGGGCCTCCGGGGGACGGGCGTCGAGCAGTACTTC.

This rearrangement joins TRBV19 to TRBJ1-1, with D possibly matching TRBD1 (5 bases). Germline V gives CDR1 LNHDA, CDR2 SQIVND (reference sequence). The length of the CDR3 is 16 residues. V shed 3 bases and J shed 5 bases, with 19 bases lying between them. CDR3: CASSIWFQGPWTEAFF. The CDR3 nucleotides read TGTGCCAGTAGTATCTGGTTCCAGGGCCCCTGGACTGAAGCTTTCTTT.